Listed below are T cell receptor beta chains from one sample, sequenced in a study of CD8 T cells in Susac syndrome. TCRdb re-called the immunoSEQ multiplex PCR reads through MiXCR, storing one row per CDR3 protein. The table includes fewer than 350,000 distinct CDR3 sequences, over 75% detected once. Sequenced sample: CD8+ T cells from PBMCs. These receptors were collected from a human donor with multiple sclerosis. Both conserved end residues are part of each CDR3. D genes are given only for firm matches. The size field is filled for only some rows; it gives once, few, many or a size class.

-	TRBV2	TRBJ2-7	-	TGTGCCAGCACCGGGGGAATGAGCTCTTTCGCGGACGAGCAGTACTTC	CASTGGMSSFADEQYF
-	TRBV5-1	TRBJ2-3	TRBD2	TGCGCCAGCAGCTTGACGGGACTAGAAGGGTCAGATACGCAGTATTTT	CASSLTGLEGSDTQYF
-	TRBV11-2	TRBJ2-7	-	TGTGCCAGCAGCTTAGCACCGGGAGTCGACGAGCAGTACTTC	CASSLAPGVDEQYF
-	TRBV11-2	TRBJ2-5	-	TGTGCCAGCAGCTACGGGGGTCGGGCCCAGTACTTC	CASSYGGRAQYF
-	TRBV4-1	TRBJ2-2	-	TGCGCCAGCAGCCAAAAGGTCGGGGAGCTGTTTTTT	CASSQKVGELFF
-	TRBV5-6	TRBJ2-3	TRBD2	TGTGCCAGCAGCTTGTCAGCGGGGGTCACAGATACGCAGTATTTT	CASSLSAGVTDTQYF
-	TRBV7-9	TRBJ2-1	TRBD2	TGTGCCAGCAGTTCAGCGCCCGGGAGGTACAATGAGCAGTTCTTC	CASSSAPGRYNEQFF
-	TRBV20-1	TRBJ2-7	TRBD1	TGCAGTGCCCGGGTTATGGACAGGAGCTCCTACGAGCAGTACTTC	CSARVMDRSSYEQYF
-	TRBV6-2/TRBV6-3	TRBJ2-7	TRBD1	TGTGCCAGCGTAAACCCAAGGACAGGGGAGAGCGAGCAGTACTTC	CASVNPRTGESEQYF
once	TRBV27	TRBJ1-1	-	TGTGCCAGCAGTTTAGTCAGTAGGGCTGAAGCTTTCTTT	CASSLVSRAEAFF
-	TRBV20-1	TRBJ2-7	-	TGCAGTGCTAGAGATCTCGGGACCGAGACCTACGAGCAGTACTTC	CSARDLGTETYEQYF
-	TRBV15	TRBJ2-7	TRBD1	TGTGCCACCAGCAGAGTGGACAGGGATGGCTACGAGCAGTACTTC	CATSRVDRDGYEQYF
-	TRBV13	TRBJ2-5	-	TGTGCCAGCAGCCCCCCGCGGGGACGAGAAGGGTCCCAGTACTTC	CASSPPRGREGSQYF
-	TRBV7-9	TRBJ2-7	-	TGTGCCAGCAGCTTAGCGACGGATCGGCAGTACTTC	CASSLATDRQYF
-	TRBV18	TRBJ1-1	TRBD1	TGTGCCAGCTCACCGGTGACTGACAGGGCGAGTGACACTGAAGCTTTCTTT	CASSPVTDRASDTEAFF
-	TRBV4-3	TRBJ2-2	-	TGCGCCAGCAGCCAAGGGGGGGCAGTCTCCGGGGAGCTGTTTTTT	CASSQGGAVSGELFF
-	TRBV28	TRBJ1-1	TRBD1	TGTGCCAGCTTCGCACAGGGGCTTTTTGGGGCTTTCTTT	CASFAQGLFGAFF
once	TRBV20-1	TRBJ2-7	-	TGCAGTGCCCTAGGGGACATAACCTACGAGCAGTACTTC	CSALGDITYEQYF
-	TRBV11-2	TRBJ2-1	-	TGTGCCAGCAGCTTAGAGGGGCGACTAGGGATCAATGAGCAGTTCTTC	CASSLEGRLGINEQFF
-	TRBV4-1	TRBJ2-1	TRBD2	TGCGCCAGCAGCCAAGAGGGGGAGGGTCCTGAGCAGTTCTTC	CASSQEGEGPEQFF
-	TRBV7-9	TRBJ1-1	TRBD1	TGTGCCAGCAGCTCGACAGGGGCTTGGCACACTGAAGCTTTCTTT	CASSSTGAWHTEAFF
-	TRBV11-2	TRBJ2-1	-	TGTGCCAGCAGCTTAGGGGTGGGAGCTCGTGATGAGCAGTTCTTC	CASSLGVGARDEQFF
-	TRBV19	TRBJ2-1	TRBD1	TGTGCCAGTAGCGACAGGGGCCACGCGGCCTACAATGAGCAGTTCTTC	CASSDRGHAAYNEQFF
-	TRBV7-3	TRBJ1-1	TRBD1	TGTGCCAGCAGGTATCAGGGGGCTGAAGCTTTCTTT	CASRYQGAEAFF
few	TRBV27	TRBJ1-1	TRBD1	TGTGCCAGCAGCTTGGGACAGTCGAACACTGAAGCTTTCTTT	CASSLGQSNTEAFF
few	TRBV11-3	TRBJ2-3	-	TGTGCCAGCAGCTTAGAGCTATATTACTCCTACACAGATACGCAGTATTTT	CASSLELYYSYTDTQYF
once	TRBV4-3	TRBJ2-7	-	TGCGCCAGCAGCCAAGATAGCCAGGGATCCTACGAGCAGTACTTC	CASSQDSQGSYEQYF
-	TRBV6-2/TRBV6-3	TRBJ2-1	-	TGTGCCAGCAGCCCGGAAGCCTACAATGAGCAGTTCTTC	CASSPEAYNEQFF
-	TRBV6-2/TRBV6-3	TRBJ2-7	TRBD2	TGTGCCAGCAGTCCTACTAGCGAAGTGTACGAGCAGTACTTC	CASSPTSEVYEQYF
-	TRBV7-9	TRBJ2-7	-	TGTGCCAGCAGCTCAGGGAATTCGCCCTTCTACGAGCAGTACTTC	CASSSGNSPFYEQYF
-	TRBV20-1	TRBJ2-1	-	TGCAGTGCGGCGGCGATTAACTACAATGAGCAGTTCTTC	CSAAAINYNEQFF
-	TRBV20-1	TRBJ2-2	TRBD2	TGCAGTGCCGGGCTGGGACTAGCGGGGTTCACCGGGGAGCTGTTTTTT	CSAGLGLAGFTGELFF
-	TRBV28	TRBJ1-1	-	TGTGCCAGCAGTGGCGTGAACACTGAAGCTTTCTTT	CASSGVNTEAFF
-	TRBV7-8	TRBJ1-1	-	TGTGCCAGCAGCTTGTACAGGGTGGGAACTGAAGCTTTCTTT	CASSLYRVGTEAFF
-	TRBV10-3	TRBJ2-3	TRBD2	TGTGCCATCAGTGGAAGTCAGCGGGACCTTCACACAGATACGCAGTATTTT	CAISGSQRDLHTDTQYF
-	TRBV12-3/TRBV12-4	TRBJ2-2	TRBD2	TGTGCCAGCAGCGGACTAGCGCGCACCGGGGAGCTGTTTTTT	CASSGLARTGELFF
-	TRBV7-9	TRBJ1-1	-	TGTGCCACCAGGGGGAACACTGAAGCTTTCTTT	CATRGNTEAFF
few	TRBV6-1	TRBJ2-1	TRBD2	TGTGCCAGCAGGCCGGGACTAGCCTCCTACAATGAGCAGTTCTTC	CASRPGLASYNEQFF
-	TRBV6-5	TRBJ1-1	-	TGTGCCAGCAGTTACTCGTTAGGTACGGCGAACACTGAAGCCTTCTTT	CASSYSLGTANTEAFF
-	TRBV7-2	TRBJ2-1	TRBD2	TGTGCCAGCAGCTTAGAGATCCTAGCGGCTATTTCCTACAATGAGCAGTTCTTC	CASSLEILAAISYNEQFF
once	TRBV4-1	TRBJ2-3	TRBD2	TGCGCCAGCAGCCGGACTAGCGGGAGCCCAGATACGCAGTATTTT	CASSRTSGSPDTQYF
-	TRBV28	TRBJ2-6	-	TGTGCCAGCAGTTTCCCTGCGGCTGGGGCCAACGTCCTGACTTTC	CASSFPAAGANVLTF
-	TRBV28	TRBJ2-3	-	TGTGCCAGCAGTCCCCTGGCGGATGGAGATACGCAGTATTTT	CASSPLADGDTQYF
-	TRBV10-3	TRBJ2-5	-	TGTGCCATCAGTGCCGGGGACTTAAAAATGAAGACCCAGTACTTC	CAISAGDLKMKTQYF
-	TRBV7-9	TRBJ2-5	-	TGTGCCAGCAGCCTGCTTTTAGAGACCCAGTACTTC	CASSLLLETQYF
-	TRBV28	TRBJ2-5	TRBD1	TGTGCCAGCAGTCTAGGACAGGCGAGAGAGACCCAGTACTTC	CASSLGQARETQYF
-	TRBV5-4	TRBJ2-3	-	TGTGCCAGCAGTCTCTCAGCGGGCACAGATACGCAGTATTTT	CASSLSAGTDTQYF
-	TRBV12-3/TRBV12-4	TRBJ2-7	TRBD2	TGTGCCAGCAGTTTAGAGGGAGCGGGAGCCTACGAGCAGTACTTC	CASSLEGAGAYEQYF
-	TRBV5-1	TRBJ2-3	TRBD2	TGCGCCAGCAGCCAAAGGACTAGCGGGAGCACAGATACGCAGTATTTT	CASSQRTSGSTDTQYF
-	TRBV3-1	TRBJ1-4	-	TGTGCCAGCAGCCAAGGTTGGGCAGAGTTTAATGAAAAACTGTTTTTT	CASSQGWAEFNEKLFF
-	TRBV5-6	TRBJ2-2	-	TGTGCCAGCAGCGCGAAGGGTCTCACCGGGGAGCTGTTTTTT	CASSAKGLTGELFF
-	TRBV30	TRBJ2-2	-	TGTGCCTGGAGTGTCATGGCCTGGAACGCCGGGGAGCTGTTTTTT	CAWSVMAWNAGELFF
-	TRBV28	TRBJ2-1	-	TGTGCCAGCAGTGAATTAGCTTACGAGCAGTTCTTC	CASSELAYEQFF
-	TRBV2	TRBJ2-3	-	TGTGCCAGCAGTGGGGTAGGGAGCACAGATACGCAGTATTTT	CASSGVGSTDTQYF
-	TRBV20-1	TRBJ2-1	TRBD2	TGCAGTGCTTCCTCGGGGGGGAATGAGCAGTTCTTC	CSASSGGNEQFF
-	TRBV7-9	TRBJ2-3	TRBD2	TGTGCCAGCAGCCACTCTAGCGGGAGTGGGGATACGCAGTATTTT	CASSHSSGSGDTQYF
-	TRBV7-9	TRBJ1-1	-	TGTGCCAGCAGCGGAGAGACAGGAATGAACACTGAAGCTTTCTTT	CASSGETGMNTEAFF
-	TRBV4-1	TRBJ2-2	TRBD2	TGCGCCAGCAGCCCCGGGACTAGCGTACTGATAGCGAACACCGGGGAGCTGTTTTTT	CASSPGTSVLIANTGELFF
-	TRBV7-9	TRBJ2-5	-	TGTGCCAGCAGCTCTATCCTAGGTTCTCGAGGCCAAGAGACCCAGTACTTC	CASSSILGSRGQETQYF
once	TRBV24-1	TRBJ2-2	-	TGTGCCACCAGTGGACACGGGGAGCTGTTTTTT	CATSGHGELFF